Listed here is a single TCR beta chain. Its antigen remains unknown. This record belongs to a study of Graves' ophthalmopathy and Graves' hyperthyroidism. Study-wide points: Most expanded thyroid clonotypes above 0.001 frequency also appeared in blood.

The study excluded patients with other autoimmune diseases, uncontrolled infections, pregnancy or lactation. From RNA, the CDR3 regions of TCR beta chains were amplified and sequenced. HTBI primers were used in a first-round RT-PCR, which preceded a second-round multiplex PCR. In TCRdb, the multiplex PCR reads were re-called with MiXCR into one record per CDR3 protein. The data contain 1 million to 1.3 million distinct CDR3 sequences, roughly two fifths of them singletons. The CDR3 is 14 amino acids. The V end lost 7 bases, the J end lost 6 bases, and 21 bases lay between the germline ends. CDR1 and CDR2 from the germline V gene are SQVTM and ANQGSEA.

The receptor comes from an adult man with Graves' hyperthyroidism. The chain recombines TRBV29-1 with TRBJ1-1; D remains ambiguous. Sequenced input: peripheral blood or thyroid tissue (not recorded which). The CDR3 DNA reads TGCAGCGGAACCGGGGTCGAGTGGGTCGCTGAAGCTTTCTTT. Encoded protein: CSGTGVEWVAEAFF.